A single sample gave rise to the 18 T cell receptor beta chains below, sequenced in a study of blood T cell repertoires in COVID-19 (dated by TCRdb to the early 2020s). The library was made by the immunoSEQ multiplex PCR assay. The table comes from immuneACCESS by way of TCRdb, which keeps in-frame sequences with V and J called. Part of the clones is missing from these tables; in studies checked, under half for an unresolved V gene and the rest for unknown reasons. The sample data list 86,000 or so clones, and around nine tenths of these were observed just once. The ten largest clones represent 4.9% of the sample. The sequenced sample was peripheral blood. All receptors derive from a man aged 45 to 65 with active or convalescent COVID-19.

V is TRBV19 and J is TRBJ1-6; maybe TRBD1 (6 bases). The ends were cut back, 8 bases at V and 5 bases at J, with 16 bases in the middle. The CDR3 runs 15 residues. Germline CDR1 is LNHDA and CDR2 is SQIVND (reference sequence). CDR3 sequence reads: CASRPTGVDNSPLHF. CDR3 sequence (DNA): TGTGCCAGTCGACCGACAGGCGTGGATAATTCACCCCTCCACTTT.

V and J are TRBV6-6 and TRBJ1-5, with 7 bases matching TRBD1. V shed 6 bases, J shed 1 base, and the junction held 3 bases outside the gene matches. Germline V gene sequence: CDR1 MNHNY, CDR2 SVGAGI (reference sequence). The CDR3 is 14 amino acids. The CDR3 sequence is CASRPTGSNQPQHF. In DNA form, the CDR3 reads TGTGCCAGCAGACCGACAGGGAGCAATCAGCCCCAGCATTTT.

This clone was detected once. V is TRBV10-3 and J is TRBJ2-5; maybe TRBD2 (5 bases). CDR1 and CDR2 (germline): ENHRY, SYGVKD. This CDR3 has 14 residues. V lost 3 bases and J lost 4, with 12 bases in between. The CDR3 region is CAISDRGGIETQYF. CDR3 coding DNA: TGTGCCATCAGTGACAGAGGAGGAATAGAGACCCAGTACTTC.

The chain couples TRBV28 to TRBJ1-2; 12 nucleotides agree with TRBD1. Germline V lookup: CDR1 MDHEN, CDR2 SYDVKM. The CDR3 extends over 16 amino acids. V was clipped by 4 bases and J by 4 bases; unmatched bases: 7. CDR3 nucleotides: TGTGCCAGCAGTTCGGCCGGGACAGGGGGCATCTATGGCTACACCTTC. Translated: CASSSAGTGGIYGYTF.

The rearrangement links TRBV10-2 to TRBJ1-6; the D gene is possibly TRBD1 (5 bases). The CDR3 is 14 residues long. Germline V gene lookup returns CDR1 WSHSY and CDR2 SAAADI. Trimming took 3 bases from V and 7 from J, leaving 10 bases between them. Here the CDR3 reads CASSDQGRNSPLHF. CDR3 nucleotides: TGCGCCAGCAGTGACCAGGGTAGGAATTCACCCCTCCACTTT.

The rearrangement joins TRBV5-5 to TRBJ1-5; no definite D call. This CDR3 region has 17 residues. V gave up 1 base and J gave up 3 bases, with 17 bases separating them. The germline V gene encodes CDR1 SGHKS and CDR2 YYEKEE (reference sequence). The CDR3 DNA sequence: TGTGCCAGCAGCTTGTATTCGGATTCGGGTAACAATCAGCCCCAGCATTTT. It specifies CASSLYSDSGNNQPQHF.

The chain links TRBV2 to TRBJ1-2; 8 nucleotides agree with TRBD1. The germline V gene has CDR1 SNHLY and CDR2 FYNNEI. The length of the CDR3 is 13 residues. V was pared by 8 bases and J by 4 bases, with 6 bases of the junction left unmatched. CDR3 nucleotides: TGTGCCAGCGGCCCAGGGGGCGTCTATGGCTACACCTTC. Translation: CASGPGGVYGYTF.

The gene calls are TRBV9 and TRBJ1-1, with D possibly matching TRBD1 (6 bases). Germline CDR1 SGDLS, CDR2 YYNGEE. CDR3 length: 14 amino acids. V was clipped by 4 bases and J by 5 bases, with 15 bases between them. CDR3 amino acids: CASSLTGTMTEAFF. CDR3 in DNA: TGTGCCAGCAGCCTAACCGGGACAATGACTGAAGCTTTCTTT.

This chain joins TRBV28 and TRBJ1-1; D gene unclear. The germline V gene has CDR1 MDHEN and CDR2 SYDVKM. The length of the CDR3 is 13 residues. Deletions cut 6 bases from V and 9 bases from J, with 17 bases between. The DNA of the CDR3 is TGTGCCAGCAGCGAAAATCCGACGGAGAAAGCTTTCTTT. Translated: CASSENPTEKAFF.

The chain carries TRBV5-6 and TRBJ1-3; 9 nucleotides line up with TRBD1. The CDR3 runs 15 residues. The germline V gene has CDR1 SGHDT and CDR2 YYEEEE. Trimming cost V 3 bases and J 1 base; bases outside gene matches: 2. The CDR3 coding sequence is TGTGCCAGCAGCTCCGGGACAGGGTCTGGAAACACCATATATTTT. Its translation is CASSSGTGSGNTIYF.

This clone was counted a single time. The chain uses TRBV10-2 and TRBJ1-5; a possible D gene is TRBD1 (6 bases). The CDR3 runs 15 residues. CDR1 is WSHSY and CDR2 is SAAADI in the germline V gene. Trimming removed 3 bases at V and 3 bases at J, with 12 bases between. The CDR3: CASSEITGNNQPQHF. The CDR3 coding sequence is TGCGCCAGCAGTGAAATAACAGGGAACAATCAGCCCCAGCATTTT.

This clone appeared once. This sample also contains other DNA sequences that code for the same CDR3. The chain carries TRBV6-1 and TRBJ2-5; 7 bases line up with TRBD1. V lost 1 base, J lost 1 base, and 3 bases stayed unmatched. This CDR3 spans 15 amino acids. CDR1 is MNHNS and CDR2 is SASEGT in the germline V gene. DNA for the CDR3: TGTGCCAGCAGTGAAGGACAGGGTGGCCAAGAGACCCAGTACTTC. Translated, it gives CASSEGQGGQETQYF.

This chain uses TRBV13 with TRBJ2-7, with D possibly TRBD1 on 5 matching bases. V gave up 2 bases and J gave up 2 bases, with 7 bases separating them. Germline V gene data show CDR1 as PRHDT and CDR2 as FYEKMQ (reference sequence). This CDR3 spans 13 amino acids. CDR3 DNA sequence: TGTGCCAGCAGCTTACAGGGCCCCTACGAGCAGTACTTC. Translation: CASSLQGPYEQYF. Filled out from reference TRBV13 and TRBJ2-7, the complete variable domain reads AAGVIQSPRHLIKEKRETATLKCYPIPRHDTVYWYQQGPGQDPQFLISFYEKMQSDKGSIPDRFSAQQFSDYHSELNMSSLELGDSALYFCASSLQGPYEQYFGPGTRLTVT.

The genes are TRBV7-9 and TRBJ2-5, with 8 bases fitting TRBD1. Trimming removed 6 bases from V and 3 bases from J; junction bases left unmatched: 6. In germline, CDR1 is SEHNR, CDR2 FQNEAQ (reference sequence). The CDR3 is 14 residues long. Here the CDR3 DNA reads TGTGCCAGCAGATCCGGACAGGGAGAAGAGACCCAGTACTTC. This codes for CASRSGQGEETQYF. The entire variable domain, with the rest obtained from reference TRBV7-9 and TRBJ2-5, is as follows: DTGVSQNPRHKITKRGQNVTFRCDPISEHNRLYWYRQTLGQGPEFLTYFQNEAQLEKSRLLSDRFSAERPKGSFSTLEIQRTEQGDSAMYLCASRSGQGEETQYFGPGTRLLVL.

This chain uses TRBV6-5 with TRBJ1-2, with D maybe TRBD1 (5 bases). This CDR3 has 11 amino acids. Trimming took off 6 bases at V and 8 bases at J, with 10 bases between the two ends. Germline CDR1 is MNHEY and CDR2 is SVGAGI. The CDR3 DNA reads as TGTGCCAGCAGGGACATACTAGGCTACACCTTC. Its protein product is CASRDILGYTF.

The chain has TRBV10-1 and TRBJ2-6; TRBD1 matches 8 bases. Trimming at V came to 5 bases and at J to 2 bases, leaving 2 bases not matched to a gene. The CDR3 has 15 residues. In germline, CDR1 is WNHNN, CDR2 SYGVQD (reference sequence). The CDR3 region has the DNA TGCGCCAGCAGTCCGACAGGGGCTGGGGCCAACGTCCTGACTTTC. It is translated as CASSPTGAGANVLTF.

The V call is TRBV5-5, the J call TRBJ2-6, with 7 bases identical to TRBD1. The CDR3 extends over 17 amino acids. J gave up 1 base and V 4 bases, and 8 bases lay outside the gene matches. Germline loops: CDR1 SGHKS, CDR2 YYEKEE (reference sequence). DNA of the CDR3: TGTGCCAGCAGCGGCGGACAGGCGCCTTCTGGGGCCAACGTCCTGACTTTC. Translating it yields CASSGGQAPSGANVLTF.

The chain combines TRBV6-6 with TRBJ2-7; D gene uncertain. The ends were cut back, 4 bases at V and 7 bases at J, with 14 bases in the middle. The CDR3 spans 13 residues. Germline values: CDR1 MNHNY, CDR2 SVGAGI (reference sequence). This CDR3 is CASSSTVAREQYF. The CDR3 nucleotides are TGTGCCAGCAGTTCCACCGTCGCTCGGGAGCAGTACTTC.